Listed below are T cell receptor beta chains from one sample, sequenced in a study of cytomegalovirus exposure and HLA in healthy donors. Clones were read by immunoSEQ multiplex PCR, and TCRdb kept only the in-frame ones, dropping some. Among more than 130,000 clones listed, roughly three quarters were seen once. The sample comprised PBMCs. Every receptor here comes from a young man in good health and CMV-seronegative. Both conserved end residues are part of each CDR3. A D gene is named only where the DNA matches it firmly. Expanded clones get a size class; other rows say once, few or many, or leave the size out.

CDR3nt	CDR3aa	d_gene	abundance	v_gene	j_gene
TGTGCCTTTAGTAAATCCGGCGAGCAGTACTTC	CAFSKSGEQYF	-	-	TRBV30	TRBJ2-7
TGCGCCAGCATTTGGACAACCGTCCGACCGTATGGTCCCTACAATGAGCAGTTCTTC	CASIWTTVRPYGPYNEQFF	-	-	TRBV10-2	TRBJ2-1
TGTGCCAGCAGCGCCCCGGGGGTCAATGAGCAGTTCTTC	CASSAPGVNEQFF	-	-	TRBV7-3	TRBJ2-1
TGTGCCAGCACTTACACAGATACGCAGTATTTT	CASTYTDTQYF	-	few	TRBV7-2	TRBJ2-3
TGCGCCAGCAGCTCCGGGGGGAGGTTCTCAGATACGCAGTATTTT	CASSSGGRFSDTQYF	TRBD2	-	TRBV5-1	TRBJ2-3
TGTGCCAGCAGCTTGGTCGGGGGGCGGACAGATACGCAGTATTTT	CASSLVGGRTDTQYF	-	once	TRBV5-4	TRBJ2-3
TGTGCCAGTAGCAACCTCGGGGATAGCAATCAGCCCCAGCATTTT	CASSNLGDSNQPQHF	-	-	TRBV19	TRBJ1-5
TGTGCCAGCAGGAAAACCGGGACAGTTGAAGCTTTCTTT	CASRKTGTVEAFF	TRBD1	few	TRBV28	TRBJ1-1
TGTGCCAGCAGCTTAAGCCGCAGGAATAATTCACCCCTCCACTTT	CASSLSRRNNSPLHF	-	-	TRBV7-2	TRBJ1-6
TGTGCCAGCAGCTCGTTACTAGCGGGAGCCACCTACGAGCAGTACTTC	CASSSLLAGATYEQYF	TRBD2	-	TRBV5-4	TRBJ2-7
TGCAGCGGATGGGACAGCTCCTACGAGCAGTACTTC	CSGWDSSYEQYF	TRBD1	-	TRBV29-1	TRBJ2-7
TGTGCCAGCAGCGAGACAGGGGGTAGCTACGAGCAGTACTTC	CASSETGGSYEQYF	TRBD1	once	TRBV27	TRBJ2-7
TGTGCCAGCAGCTTGTCCCCGGGAGAGACCCAGTACTTC	CASSLSPGETQYF	-	-	TRBV7-3	TRBJ2-5
TGTGCCAGCAGCCTCCGCCTGACAGGGTTTTCCTACGAGCAGTACTTC	CASSLRLTGFSYEQYF	TRBD1	-	TRBV7-9	TRBJ2-7
TGTGCCAGCAGTTACGGGCAATACAATCAGCCCCAGCATTTT	CASSYGQYNQPQHF	-	-	TRBV6-5	TRBJ1-5
TGTGCCAGCAGCTTGTATCAGGCAGGGGATGATGAGCAGTTCTTC	CASSLYQAGDDEQFF	-	few	TRBV5-4	TRBJ2-1
TGTGCCAGCGCTAGCCGCCGACACGAGCAGTACTTC	CASASRRHEQYF	-	-	TRBV28	TRBJ2-7
TGTGCCAGTAGTATTTTACGAGCGGGGAACACTGAAGCTTTCTTT	CASSILRAGNTEAFF	-	-	TRBV19	TRBJ1-1
TGTGCCAGCAGCGCCCGAACCGGGACAGGGTACGGGGAGCAGTACTTC	CASSARTGTGYGEQYF	TRBD1	-	TRBV7-9	TRBJ2-7
TGTGCCAGCAGCTTAGGAGGGGGAGAGACCCAGTACTTC	CASSLGGGETQYF	-	once	TRBV11-2	TRBJ2-5
TGTGCCAGCAGACAACGGACAGCCCCCTACGAGCAGTACTTC	CASRQRTAPYEQYF	-	-	TRBV6-5	TRBJ2-7
TGCGCCAGCAGCCCCGGACAGGGGCGGATAGGGGATACGCAGTATTTT	CASSPGQGRIGDTQYF	TRBD1	-	TRBV5-1	TRBJ2-3
TGTGCCAGCAGTTACGACCCCAGAAGCGTGGAGACCCAGTACTTC	CASSYDPRSVETQYF	-	-	TRBV6-6	TRBJ2-5
TGTGCCAGCAGTTTTTTCCGGAACACTGAAGCTTTCTTT	CASSFFRNTEAFF	-	-	TRBV27	TRBJ1-1
TGTGCCAGTAGTATTGGGAGCAGGGGCTACAATCAGCCCCAGCATTTT	CASSIGSRGYNQPQHF	-	-	TRBV19	TRBJ1-5
TGTGCCATCAGTGACATGGCGCTAGCGGGAAGGAACGATGAGCAGTTCTTC	CAISDMALAGRNDEQFF	TRBD2	-	TRBV10-3	TRBJ2-1